This TCR beta chain was captured in a study of blood T cell repertoires in COVID-19. Looking at the study overall: Both acute and convalescent COVID-19 samples were obtained from the United States, Italy and Spain. In each case, the material was cDNA or gDNA derived from T cells, B-cell-depleted T cells, or PBMCs.

Per the original methods: Quantification of nucleated cells was approximated via reference gene primer amplification. Assay used: immunoSEQ multiplex PCR; TCRdb lists only in-frame clones, some missing. That table supplies the V and J calls and clone size; D and trimming were determined from the DNA. Altogether about 370,000 clones are present, around 90% being singletons, with the ten largest covering 6.5%. Only one count was recorded for this clone. This CDR3 is 17 amino acids long. Trimming stripped 0 bases from V and 4 bases from J, with 16 bases between. Germline V gene lookup returns CDR1 LNHDA and CDR2 SQIVND (reference sequence).

This clonotype originated in a man aged 18 to 29 with active or convalescent COVID-19. The chain joins TRBV19 to TRBJ1-3; D uncertain. The sample taken for sequencing was peripheral blood. CDR3 nucleotide sequence: TGTGCCAGTAGTATAGATGGAGGAACCCCTGGAGGAAACACCATATATTTT. Protein: CASSIDGGTPGGNTIYF.